This is a list of T cell receptor beta chains from one sample in a study of T cells after yellow fever vaccination. TCRdb reprocessed the 5' RACE reads with MiXCR, giving one entry per CDR3 protein. The sample gives 200,000 to 250,000 distinct CDR3 sequences, 2.5% to 3.5% of which show up once; around 3.2% is in the top ten. Sample: CD4+ T cells sorted from PBMCs, taken 10 days after the yellow fever booster vaccination. The origin of the receptors is a man aged 18 to 35 who received the YFV17D yellow fever vaccine. The CDR3 runs from the conserved cysteine through the conserved F or W. D genes are given only for firm matches. Part of the rows lack a size; the others show once, few, many or a class for expanded clones.

D,J,size,V,CDR3,DNA
-,TRBJ1-1,many,TRBV21-1,CASQERYENTEAFF,TGTGCCAGCCAAGAGAGGTACGAGAACACTGAAGCTTTCTTT
-,TRBJ2-1,few,TRBV20-1,CSASLRGSYNEQFF,TGCAGTGCTAGTCTTCGCGGCTCATACAATGAGCAGTTCTTC
-,TRBJ2-1,many,TRBV5-1,CASSSAGEQFF,TGCGCCAGCAGTTCTGCCGGTGAGCAGTTCTTC
-,TRBJ1-3,many,TRBV7-2,CASSPMGVLSGNTIYF,TGTGCCAGCAGCCCCATGGGGGTTCTCTCTGGAAACACCATATATTTT
-,TRBJ1-1,-,TRBV5-3,CARSLKTRRTEAFF,TGTGCCAGAAGCCTTAAGACCCGTCGGACTGAAGCTTTCTTT
-,TRBJ2-6,few,TRBV7-3,CASGTNSGANVLTF,TGTGCCAGCGGAACCAACTCTGGGGCCAACGTCCTGACTTTC
-,TRBJ2-2,few,TRBV19,CASSRGEDTGELFF,TGTGCCAGTAGTAGAGGGGAAGACACCGGGGAGCTGTTTTTT
TRBD1,TRBJ2-7,few,TRBV20-1,CSAPNPGQGMGEQYF,TGCAGTGCGCCTAATCCGGGACAGGGGATGGGGGAGCAGTACTTC
TRBD2,TRBJ2-3,-,TRBV10-3,CAITSGGATAGDTQYF,TGTGCCATCACGAGCGGGGGGGCCACGGCTGGGGATACGCAGTATTTT
-,TRBJ1-2,many,TRBV5-1,CASSLSENYGYTF,TGCGCCAGCAGCTTGTCCGAGAACTATGGCTACACCTTC
-,TRBJ1-1,-,TRBV23-1,CATPWTLNTEAFF,TGCGCCACCCCGTGGACCTTGAACACTGAAGCTTTCTTT
TRBD1,TRBJ1-1,many,TRBV7-2,CASSFHRGGTEAFF,TGTGCCAGCAGCTTCCACAGGGGGGGGACTGAAGCTTTCTTT
-,TRBJ2-3,many,TRBV5-6,CASSLGGTGSPDTQYF,TGTGCCAGCAGCTTGGGTGGGACCGGCTCCCCAGATACGCAGTATTTT
-,TRBJ1-5,many,TRBV9,CASSRTNQPQHF,TGTGCCAGCTCCCGGACGAATCAGCCCCAGCATTTT
-,TRBJ1-5,many,TRBV18,CASSPQPRGHQPQHF,TGTGCCAGCTCACCGCAACCGCGGGGGCATCAGCCCCAGCATTTT
-,TRBJ2-3,few,TRBV12-5,CASGLVVSTSTDTQYF,TGTGCTAGTGGTTTGGTCGTGAGCACTAGCACAGATACGCAGTATTTT
TRBD1,TRBJ2-1,many,TRBV5-1,CASSPNIGTGGYNEQFF,TGCGCCAGCAGCCCGAACATAGGGACAGGGGGCTACAATGAGCAGTTCTTC
TRBD1,TRBJ1-2,-,TRBV12-3/TRBV12-4,CASSTRRGTGDYGYTF,TGTGCCAGCAGTACGCGGCGCGGAACAGGGGACTATGGCTACACCTTC
-,TRBJ1-5,many,TRBV18,CASARSGQDQPQHF,TGTGCCAGCGCCCGCTCAGGGCAGGATCAGCCCCAGCATTTT
-,TRBJ2-3,many,TRBV5-1,CASSLMEGASTDTQYF,TGCGCCAGCAGCTTGATGGAGGGGGCCAGCACAGATACGCAGTATTTT
-,TRBJ1-2,many,TRBV6-5,CASGTGSGYTF,TGTGCCAGCGGAACGGGGAGCGGCTACACCTTC
-,TRBJ2-5,many,TRBV5-1,CASSPGAFPETQYF,TGCGCCAGCAGCCCGGGGGCGTTTCCCGAGACCCAGTACTTC
-,TRBJ1-5,-,TRBV12-5,CASGPGGGQPQHF,TGTGCTAGTGGTCCCGGGGGGGGACAGCCCCAGCATTTT
TRBD1,TRBJ2-7,many,TRBV6-6,CASSYSYGTAPFGEQYF,TGTGCCAGCAGTTACTCGTATGGGACAGCCCCTTTTGGGGAGCAGTACTTC
-,TRBJ1-1,-,TRBV7-2,CASSLYSGVRGTEAFF,TGTGCCAGCAGCTTATACAGCGGGGTTCGTGGCACTGAAGCTTTCTTT
-,TRBJ2-1,many,TRBV29-1,CSSGGGGRGGNEQFF,TGCAGCTCTGGAGGAGGGGGCAGGGGAGGCAATGAGCAGTTCTTC
-,TRBJ1-5,few,TRBV6-2/TRBV6-3,CASSLRQLPQPQHF,TGTGCCAGCAGTCTAAGACAGTTACCCCAGCCCCAGCATTTT
TRBD1,TRBJ1-2,-,TRBV6-5,CASSYRQGIYGYTF,TGTGCCAGCAGTTATCGACAGGGAATCTATGGCTACACCTTC
-,TRBJ2-1,many,TRBV4-3,CASSQDRGADEQFF,TGCGCCAGCAGCCAAGATCGGGGGGCTGATGAGCAGTTCTTC
TRBD2,TRBJ2-2,-,TRBV3-1,CASSQASGGAAGELFF,TGTGCCAGCAGCCAGGCTAGCGGGGGGGCTGCCGGGGAGCTGTTTTTT
-,TRBJ1-2,many,TRBV5-1,CASSVSENYGYTF,TGCGCCAGCAGCGTTTCAGAAAACTATGGCTACACCTTC
-,TRBJ1-6,many,TRBV7-2,CASSFRGNSPLHF,TGTGCCAGCAGCTTTAGGGGTAATTCACCCCTCCACTTT
TRBD1,TRBJ2-1,-,TRBV7-9,CASSLRGGDNEQFF,TGTGCCAGCAGCTTAAGAGGGGGCGACAATGAGCAGTTCTTC
TRBD1,TRBJ1-5,-,TRBV3-1,CASSQDVTGAQPQHF,TGTGCCAGCAGCCAAGATGTAACAGGGGCCCAGCCCCAGCATTTT
-,TRBJ2-7,many,TRBV5-1,CASRTAEVYEQYF,TGCGCCAGCCGGACGGCAGAAGTCTACGAGCAGTACTTC
-,TRBJ2-7,many,TRBV7-2,CASSSYRYEQYF,TGTGCCAGCAGCTCGTACAGATACGAGCAGTACTTC
TRBD1,TRBJ1-5,many,TRBV7-2,CATSTGINQPQHF,TGTGCCACCTCGACAGGGATTAATCAGCCCCAGCATTTT
-,TRBJ2-3,-,TRBV12-3/TRBV12-4,CASSLAQGMDTQYF,TGTGCCAGCAGTTTAGCACAGGGAATGGATACGCAGTATTTT
TRBD2,TRBJ2-7,many,TRBV5-1,CASSSSGGAGEQYF,TGCGCCAGCAGCTCTAGCGGGGGGGCCGGCGAGCAGTACTTC
-,TRBJ1-4,few,TRBV5-1,CASSLDSLNEKLFF,TGCGCCAGCAGCCTGGACAGCCTTAATGAAAAACTGTTTTTT
-,TRBJ2-2,-,TRBV5-5,CASRYWGSNTGELFF,TGTGCCAGCAGATATTGGGGGTCGAACACCGGGGAGCTGTTTTTT
TRBD2,TRBJ2-3,many,TRBV20-1,CSAIAGSTDTQYF,TGCAGTGCAATAGCGGGGAGCACAGATACGCAGTATTTT